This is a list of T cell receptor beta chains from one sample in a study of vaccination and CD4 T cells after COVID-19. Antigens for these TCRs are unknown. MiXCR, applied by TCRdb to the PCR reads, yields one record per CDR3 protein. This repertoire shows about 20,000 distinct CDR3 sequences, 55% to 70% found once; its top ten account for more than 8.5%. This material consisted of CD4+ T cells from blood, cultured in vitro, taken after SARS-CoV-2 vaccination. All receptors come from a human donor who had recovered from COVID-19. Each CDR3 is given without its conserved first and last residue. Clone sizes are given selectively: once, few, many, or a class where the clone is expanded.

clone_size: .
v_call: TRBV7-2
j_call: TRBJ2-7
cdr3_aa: ASSLAQDRYQN

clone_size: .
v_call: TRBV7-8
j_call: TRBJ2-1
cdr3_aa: ASRGTGGFYNEQF

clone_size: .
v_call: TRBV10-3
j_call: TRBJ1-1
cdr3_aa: TISVKPEAEAF

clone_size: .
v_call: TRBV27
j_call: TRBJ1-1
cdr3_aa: ASSIDRAARGKAF

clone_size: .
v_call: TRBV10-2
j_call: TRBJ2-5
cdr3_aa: ASSGQGGETQY

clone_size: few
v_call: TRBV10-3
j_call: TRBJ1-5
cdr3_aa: AISESIGGGFGQPQH

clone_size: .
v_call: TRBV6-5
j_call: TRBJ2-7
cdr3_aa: ASSYGGRTGATYEQY

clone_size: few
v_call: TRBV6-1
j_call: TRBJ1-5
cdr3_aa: ASSGPGQPQPQH

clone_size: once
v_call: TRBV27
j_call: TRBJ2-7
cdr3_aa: ASSPVGTASYEQY

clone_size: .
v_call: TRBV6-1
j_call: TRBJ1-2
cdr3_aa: ASSVIVQPLGRDGYT

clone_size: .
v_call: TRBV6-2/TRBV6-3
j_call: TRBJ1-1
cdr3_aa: ASSDGTGGNTEAF

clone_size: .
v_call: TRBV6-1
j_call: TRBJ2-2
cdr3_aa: AISDPRVGTGELF

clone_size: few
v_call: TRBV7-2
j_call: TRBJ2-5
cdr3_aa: ASSLDPGAGGYQETQY

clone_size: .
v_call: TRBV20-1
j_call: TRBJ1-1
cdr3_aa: SAAEGGNTEAF

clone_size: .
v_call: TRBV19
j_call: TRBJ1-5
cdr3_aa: ASSTSLRGSNQPQH

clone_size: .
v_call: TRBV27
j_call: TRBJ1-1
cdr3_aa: ASGQGGNLMNTEAF

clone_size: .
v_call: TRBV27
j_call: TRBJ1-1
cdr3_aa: ASSLRQSGNTEAF

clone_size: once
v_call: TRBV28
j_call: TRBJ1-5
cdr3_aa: ASSPPDRGVSQPQH

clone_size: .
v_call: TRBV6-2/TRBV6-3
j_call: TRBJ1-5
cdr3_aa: AGGTGWSQPQH

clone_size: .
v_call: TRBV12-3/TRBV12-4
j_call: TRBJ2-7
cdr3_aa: ASSLGSSGYEQY

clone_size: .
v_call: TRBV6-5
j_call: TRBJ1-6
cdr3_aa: ASSYSDTASYNSPLH

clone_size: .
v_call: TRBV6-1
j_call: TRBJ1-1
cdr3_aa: ASHTSENTEAF

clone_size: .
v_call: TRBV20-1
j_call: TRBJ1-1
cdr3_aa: SARDRVNTEAF

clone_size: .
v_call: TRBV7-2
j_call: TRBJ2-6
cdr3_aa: ASSRDRSSGANVLT

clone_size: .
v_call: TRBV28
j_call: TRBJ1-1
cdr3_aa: ASRQGGTEAF

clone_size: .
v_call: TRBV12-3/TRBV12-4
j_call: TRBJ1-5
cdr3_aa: ASSPRGGNQPQH

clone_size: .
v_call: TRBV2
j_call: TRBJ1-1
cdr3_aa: ASSGPGQTNTEAF

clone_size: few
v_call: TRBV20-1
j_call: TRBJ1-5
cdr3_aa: SARPDYTYQPQH

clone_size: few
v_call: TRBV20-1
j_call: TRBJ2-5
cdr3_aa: SADGTSSQETQY

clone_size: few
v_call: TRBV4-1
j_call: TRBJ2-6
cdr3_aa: ASSQDSVRGANVLT

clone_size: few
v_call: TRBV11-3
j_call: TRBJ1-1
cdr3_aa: ASSSGTGGSTEAF

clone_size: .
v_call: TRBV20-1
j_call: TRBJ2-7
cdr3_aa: SARGTTGGRGLYEQY

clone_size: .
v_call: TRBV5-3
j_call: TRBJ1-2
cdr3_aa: ASSPGQLYGYT

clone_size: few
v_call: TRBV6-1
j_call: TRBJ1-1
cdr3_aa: ASSRGQGAQGTEAF

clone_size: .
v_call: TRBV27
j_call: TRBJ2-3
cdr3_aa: ASSLLAGGRTDTQY

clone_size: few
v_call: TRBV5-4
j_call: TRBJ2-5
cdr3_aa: ASSLGVSNQETQY

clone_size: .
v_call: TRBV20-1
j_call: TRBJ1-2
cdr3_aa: SARDAQKSNYGYT

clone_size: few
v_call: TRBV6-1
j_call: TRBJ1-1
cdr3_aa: ASSPDPGRTEAF

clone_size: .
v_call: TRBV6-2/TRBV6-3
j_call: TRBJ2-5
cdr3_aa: ASSYGRGGLSQETQY

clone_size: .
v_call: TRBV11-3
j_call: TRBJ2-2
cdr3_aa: ASGTTNTGELF

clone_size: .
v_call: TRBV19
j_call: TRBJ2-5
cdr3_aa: ASSIDTGQGATQY

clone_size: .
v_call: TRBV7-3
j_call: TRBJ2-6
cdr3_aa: ASSPTGAGANVLT

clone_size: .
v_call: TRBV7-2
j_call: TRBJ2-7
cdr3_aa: ASSSPTKRAAGEQY

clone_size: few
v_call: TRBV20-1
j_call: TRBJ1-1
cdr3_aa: SALPDYTEAF

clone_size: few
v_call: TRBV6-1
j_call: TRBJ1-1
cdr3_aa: ASSLQGVENTEAF

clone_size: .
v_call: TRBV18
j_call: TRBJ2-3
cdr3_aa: ASSPLSSQTTDTQY

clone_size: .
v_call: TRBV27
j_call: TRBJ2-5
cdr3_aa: ASRPGLAGGQETQY